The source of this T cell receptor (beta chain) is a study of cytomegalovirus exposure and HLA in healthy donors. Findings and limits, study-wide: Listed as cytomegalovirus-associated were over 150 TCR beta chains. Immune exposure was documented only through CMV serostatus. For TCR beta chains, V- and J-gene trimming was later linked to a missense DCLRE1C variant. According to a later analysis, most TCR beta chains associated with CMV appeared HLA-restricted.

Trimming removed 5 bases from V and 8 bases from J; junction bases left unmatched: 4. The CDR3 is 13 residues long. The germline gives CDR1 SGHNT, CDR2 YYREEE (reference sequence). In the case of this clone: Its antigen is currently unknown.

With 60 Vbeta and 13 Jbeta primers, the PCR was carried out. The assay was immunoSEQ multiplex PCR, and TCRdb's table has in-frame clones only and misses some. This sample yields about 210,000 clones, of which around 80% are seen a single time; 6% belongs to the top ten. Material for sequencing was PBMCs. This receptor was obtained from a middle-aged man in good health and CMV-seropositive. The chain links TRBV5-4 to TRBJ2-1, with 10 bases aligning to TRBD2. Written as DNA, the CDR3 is TGTGCCAGCAGGGGTCTAGCGGGAGATGAGCAGTTCTTC. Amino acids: CASRGLAGDEQFF.